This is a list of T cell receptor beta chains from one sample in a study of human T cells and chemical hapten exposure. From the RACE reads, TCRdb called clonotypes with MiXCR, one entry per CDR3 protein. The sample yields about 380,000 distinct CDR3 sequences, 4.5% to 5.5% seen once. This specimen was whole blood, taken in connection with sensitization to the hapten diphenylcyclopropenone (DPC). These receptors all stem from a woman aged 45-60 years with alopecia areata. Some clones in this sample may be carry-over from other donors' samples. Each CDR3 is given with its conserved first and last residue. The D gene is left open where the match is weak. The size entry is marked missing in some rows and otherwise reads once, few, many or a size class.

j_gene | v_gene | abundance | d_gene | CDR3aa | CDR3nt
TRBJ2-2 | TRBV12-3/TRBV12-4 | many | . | CASSLGTAGELFF | TGTGCCAGCAGTTTAGGTACCGCCGGGGAGCTGTTTTTT
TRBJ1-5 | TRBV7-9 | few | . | CASSLEGASTQHF | TGTGCCAGCAGCTTAGAGGGCGCTTCGACCCAGCATTTT
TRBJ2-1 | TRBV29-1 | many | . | CSVEQALGRFF | TGCAGCGTTGAACAGGCCCTTGGTCGGTTCTTC
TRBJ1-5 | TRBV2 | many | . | CASSEALPGLSNQPQHF | TGTGCCAGCAGTGAAGCGCTTCCGGGGCTAAGCAATCAGCCCCAGCATTTT
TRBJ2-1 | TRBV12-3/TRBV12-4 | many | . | CASSRAGEQFF | TGTGCCAGCAGCCGGGCGGGCGAGCAGTTCTTC
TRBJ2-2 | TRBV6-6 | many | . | CASHQTGKKTGELFF | TGTGCCAGCCACCAAACAGGGAAAAAGACCGGGGAGCTGTTTTTT
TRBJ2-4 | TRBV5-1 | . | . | CASSLTGLPGDIQYF | TGCGCCAGCAGCTTGACGGGTCTTCCCGGGGACATTCAGTACTTC
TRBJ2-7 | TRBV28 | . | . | CATSGTPGGEQYF | TGTGCCACCTCCGGGACTCCAGGTGGCGAGCAGTACTTC
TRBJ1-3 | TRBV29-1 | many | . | CSVEGGLGNTIYF | TGCAGCGTTGAAGGTGGACTGGGAAACACCATATATTTT
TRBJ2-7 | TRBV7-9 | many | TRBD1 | CASSRDRGVEQYF | TGTGCCAGCAGCCGAGACAGGGGGGTCGAGCAGTACTTC
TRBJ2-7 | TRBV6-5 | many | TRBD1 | CASSETGAAYEQYF | TGTGCCAGCAGTGAAACAGGGGCCGCCTACGAGCAGTACTTC
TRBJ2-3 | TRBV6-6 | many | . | CASSQPAGSTDTQYF | TGTGCCAGCAGTCAACCGGCGGGTAGCACAGATACGCAGTATTTT
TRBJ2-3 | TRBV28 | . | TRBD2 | CAAGDGTRDTQYF | TGTGCCGCGGGGGACGGCACAAGGGATACGCAGTATTTT
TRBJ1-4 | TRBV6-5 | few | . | CASSYHGTDNEKLFF | TGTGCCAGCAGCTACCATGGGACTGACAATGAAAAACTGTTTTTT
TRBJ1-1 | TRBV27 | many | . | CASSSFLQRGTEAFF | TGTGCCAGCAGTTCATTCCTACAGAGGGGCACTGAAGCTTTCTTT
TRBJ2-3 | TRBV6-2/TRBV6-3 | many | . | CASRDSGQLTDTQYF | TGTGCCAGCAGGGACTCGGGGCAGTTGACAGATACGCAGTATTTT
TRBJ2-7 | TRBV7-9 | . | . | CASSLALAETYEQYF | TGTGCCAGCAGCTTAGCGCTTGCAGAAACCTACGAGCAGTACTTC
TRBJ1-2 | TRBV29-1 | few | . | CSVETGPGYTF | TGCAGCGTGGAAACAGGGCCTGGCTACACCTTC
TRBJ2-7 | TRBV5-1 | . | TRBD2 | CASSSGLAGGQSYEQYF | TGCGCCAGCAGCTCAGGACTAGCGGGGGGGCAATCCTACGAGCAGTACTTC
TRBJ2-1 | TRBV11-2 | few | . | CASSLGLSLSNEQFF | TGTGCCAGCAGCTTGGGACTTTCCCTGTCTAATGAGCAGTTCTTC
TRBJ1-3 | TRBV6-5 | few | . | CASSYDPNSGNTIYF | TGTGCCAGCAGTTACGACCCAAACTCTGGAAACACCATATATTTT
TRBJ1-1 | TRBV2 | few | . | CASSERFSGTEAFF | TGTGCCAGCAGTGAACGTTTTTCGGGCACTGAAGCTTTCTTT
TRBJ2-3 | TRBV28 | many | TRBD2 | CASSFFGNREGPVYF | TGTGCCAGCAGTTTTTTTGGAAACCGGGAGGGCCCTGTGTATTTT
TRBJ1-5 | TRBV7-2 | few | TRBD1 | CASSHILPGQGVQPQHF | TGTGCCAGCAGCCATATATTGCCGGGACAGGGTGTTCAGCCCCAGCATTTT
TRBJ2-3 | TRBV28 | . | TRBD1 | CASRNDRGMPDTQYF | TGTGCCAGCAGAAATGACAGGGGAATGCCAGATACGCAGTATTTT
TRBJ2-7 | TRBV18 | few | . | CASSPLPSPEYEQYF | TGTGCCAGCTCACCTCTGCCTAGCCCCGAATACGAGCAGTACTTC
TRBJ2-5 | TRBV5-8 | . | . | CASSLGSQGMETQYF | TGTGCCAGCAGCTTGGGGAGCCAAGGGATGGAGACCCAGTACTTC
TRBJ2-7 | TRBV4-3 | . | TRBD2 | CASSLWQGGRAYEQYF | TGCGCCAGCAGCCTATGGCAGGGCGGGAGGGCCTACGAGCAGTACTTC
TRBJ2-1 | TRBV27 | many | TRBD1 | CASSLDRVPNNEQFF | TGTGCCAGCAGCCTTGACAGGGTTCCCAACAATGAGCAGTTCTTC
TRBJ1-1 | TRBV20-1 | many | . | CSAPDRFSGAFF | TGCAGTGCACCTGACAGGTTTAGTGGAGCTTTCTTT
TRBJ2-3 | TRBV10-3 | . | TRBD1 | CAISPGQGVTDTQYF | TGTGCCATCAGCCCGGGACAGGGAGTCACAGATACGCAGTATTTT
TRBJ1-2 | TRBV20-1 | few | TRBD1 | CSARDMLTGGGNYGYTF | TGCAGTGCTAGAGATATGTTGACAGGGGGAGGAAACTATGGCTACACCTTC
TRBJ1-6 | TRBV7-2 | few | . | CASSLAQSPNSPLHF | TGTGCCAGCAGCTTAGCCCAGAGCCCTAATTCACCCCTCCACTTT
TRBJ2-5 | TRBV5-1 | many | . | CASSLGLEETQYF | TGCGCCAGCAGCTTGGGACTAGAAGAGACCCAGTACTTC
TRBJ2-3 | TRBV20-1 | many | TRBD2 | CSARFPSGRTDTQYF | TGCAGTGCTAGATTTCCTAGCGGTCGCACAGATACGCAGTATTTT
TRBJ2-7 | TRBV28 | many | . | CASSLQGTYEQYF | TGTGCCAGCAGTTTACAGGGGACTTACGAGCAGTACTTC
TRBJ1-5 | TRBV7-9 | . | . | CASSTTGSNQPQHF | TGTGCCAGCAGCACCACCGGCAGCAATCAGCCCCAGCATTTT
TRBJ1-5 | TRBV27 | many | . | CASSPSGNQPQHF | TGTGCCAGCAGTCCTTCCGGTAATCAGCCCCAGCATTTT
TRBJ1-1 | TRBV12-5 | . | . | CASGLQGTEAFF | TGTGCTAGTGGTTTACAAGGGACTGAAGCTTTCTTT
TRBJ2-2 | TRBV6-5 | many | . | CASSYSGTPANTGELFF | TGTGCCAGCAGTTACTCAGGGACACCAGCGAACACCGGGGAGCTGTTTTTT
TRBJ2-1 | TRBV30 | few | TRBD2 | CAWRAGLAGGNEQFF | TGTGCCTGGAGGGCGGGACTAGCGGGAGGTAATGAGCAGTTCTTC
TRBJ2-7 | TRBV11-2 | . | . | CASLPSGENSHEQYF | TGTGCCAGCCTACCTTCGGGGGAGAATTCCCACGAGCAGTACTTC
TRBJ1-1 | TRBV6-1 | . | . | CASQDWAMNTEAFF | TGTGCCAGCCAAGATTGGGCTATGAACACTGAAGCTTTCTTT
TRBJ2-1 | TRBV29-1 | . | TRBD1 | CSVPGTGGFEQFF | TGCAGCGTACCCGGGACAGGGGGTTTTGAGCAGTTCTTC
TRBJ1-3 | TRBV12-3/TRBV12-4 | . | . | CASSFIGNTIYF | TGTGCCAGCAGTTTCATCGGAAACACCATATATTTT
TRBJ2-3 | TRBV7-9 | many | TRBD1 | CASSPSGTGGLNTQYF | TGTGCCAGCAGCCCGAGTGGGACAGGGGGCTTGAATACGCAGTATTTT
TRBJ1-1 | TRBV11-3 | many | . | CASSLRRNTEAFF | TGTGCCAGCAGCCTCCGCCGGAACACTGAAGCTTTCTTT
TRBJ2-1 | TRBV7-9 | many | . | CASSSPPGGRNNEQFF | TGTGCCAGCAGCTCACCGCCTGGGGGTAGGAACAATGAGCAGTTCTTC
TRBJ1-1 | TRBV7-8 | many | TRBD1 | CASSLFRTGLLNTEAFF | TGTGCCAGCAGCTTGTTCAGGACAGGGCTCTTGAACACTGAAGCTTTCTTT
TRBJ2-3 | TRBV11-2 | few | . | CASSFSRGSTDTQYF | TGTGCCAGCAGTTTTAGTAGGGGAAGCACAGATACGCAGTATTTT
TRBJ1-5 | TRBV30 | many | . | CAWRMRGDNQPQHF | TGTGCCTGGAGAATGCGGGGAGACAATCAGCCCCAGCATTTT
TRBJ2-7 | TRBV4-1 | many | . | CASSQEQGVPYEQYF | TGCGCCAGCAGCCAAGAGCAGGGTGTTCCATACGAGCAGTACTTC
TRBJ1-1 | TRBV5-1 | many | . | CASSLSLTLNTEAFF | TGCGCCAGCAGCTTAAGCCTAACCTTGAACACTGAAGCTTTCTTT
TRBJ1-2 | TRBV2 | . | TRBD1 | CASRQGFYGYTF | TGTGCCAGCAGACAGGGGTTCTATGGCTACACCTTC
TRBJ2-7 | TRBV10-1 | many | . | CASSPDNREQYF | TGCGCCAGCAGCCCGGACAACCGCGAGCAGTACTTC
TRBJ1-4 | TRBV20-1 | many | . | CSAAEGLRDEKLFF | TGCAGTGCGGCAGAGGGTCTGAGGGATGAAAAACTGTTTTTT